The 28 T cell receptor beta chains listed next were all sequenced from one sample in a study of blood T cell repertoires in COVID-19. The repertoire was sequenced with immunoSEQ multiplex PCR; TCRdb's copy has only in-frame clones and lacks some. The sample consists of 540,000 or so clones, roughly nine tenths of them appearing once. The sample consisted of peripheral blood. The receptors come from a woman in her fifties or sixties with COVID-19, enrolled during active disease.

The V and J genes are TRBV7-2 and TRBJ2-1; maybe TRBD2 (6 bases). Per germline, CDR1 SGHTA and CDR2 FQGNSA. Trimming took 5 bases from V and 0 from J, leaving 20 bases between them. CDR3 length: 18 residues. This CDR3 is CASSLPGLLSSSYNEQFF. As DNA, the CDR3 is TGTGCCAGCAGCCTCCCGGGACTCCTCTCGAGCTCCTACAATGAGCAGTTCTTC.

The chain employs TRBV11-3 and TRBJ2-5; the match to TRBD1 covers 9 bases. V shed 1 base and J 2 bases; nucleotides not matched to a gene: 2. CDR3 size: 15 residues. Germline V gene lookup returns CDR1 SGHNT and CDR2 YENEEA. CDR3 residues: CASSLGGQGQETQYF. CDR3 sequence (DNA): TGTGCCAGCAGCTTAGGAGGACAGGGGCAAGAGACCCAGTACTTC. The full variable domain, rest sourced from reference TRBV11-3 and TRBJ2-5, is EAGVVQSPRYKIIEKKQPVAFWCNPISGHNTLYWYLQNLGQGPELLIRYENEEAVDDSQLPKDRFSAERLKGVDSTLKIQPAELGDSAVYLCASSLGGQGQETQYFGPGTRLLVL.

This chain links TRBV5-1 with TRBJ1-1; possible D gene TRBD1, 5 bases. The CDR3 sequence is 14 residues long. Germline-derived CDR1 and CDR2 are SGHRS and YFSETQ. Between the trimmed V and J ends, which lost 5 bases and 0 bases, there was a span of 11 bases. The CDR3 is CASRRGALNTEAFF. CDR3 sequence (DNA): TGCGCCAGCAGAAGGGGCGCTTTGAACACTGAAGCTTTCTTT.

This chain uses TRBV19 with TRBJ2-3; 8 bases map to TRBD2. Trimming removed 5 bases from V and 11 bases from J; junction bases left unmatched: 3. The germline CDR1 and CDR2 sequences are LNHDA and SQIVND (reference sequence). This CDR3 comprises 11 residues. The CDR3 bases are TGTGCCAGTAGTGCGGGGGGAAGGCAGTATTTT. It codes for CASSAGGRQYF.

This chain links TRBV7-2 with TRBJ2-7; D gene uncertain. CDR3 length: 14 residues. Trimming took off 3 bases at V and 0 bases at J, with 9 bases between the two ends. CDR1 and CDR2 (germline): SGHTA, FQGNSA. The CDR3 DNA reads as TGTGCCAGCAGCTTCGGGTATAGCTCCTACGAGCAGTACTTC. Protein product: CASSFGYSSYEQYF.

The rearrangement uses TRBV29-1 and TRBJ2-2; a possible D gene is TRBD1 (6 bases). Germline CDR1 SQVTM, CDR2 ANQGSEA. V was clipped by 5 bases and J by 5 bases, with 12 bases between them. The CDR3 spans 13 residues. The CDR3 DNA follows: TGCAGCGTTATTAAACAGGGAACCGGGGAGCTGTTTTTT. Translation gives CSVIKQGTGELFF.

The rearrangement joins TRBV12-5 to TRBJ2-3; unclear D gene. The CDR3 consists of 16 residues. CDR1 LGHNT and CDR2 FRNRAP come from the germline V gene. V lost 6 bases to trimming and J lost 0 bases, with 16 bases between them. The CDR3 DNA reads TGTGCTAGTGGCCCCGGGTCGTGGCCCAGCACAGATACGCAGTATTTT. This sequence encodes CASGPGSWPSTDTQYF.

The CDR3 here is CASSSSSGGRSYEQYF. In DNA, the CDR3 is TGCGCCAGCAGCTCCTCTAGCGGGGGCCGCTCCTACGAGCAGTACTTC. The V gene is TRBV5-1, the J gene TRBJ2-7, with 10 bases matching TRBD2. The CDR3 runs to 16 residues. Germline V gene sequence: CDR1 SGHRS, CDR2 YFSETQ. The trim removed 3 bases at V and 0 bases at J, leaving 6 bases unmatched.

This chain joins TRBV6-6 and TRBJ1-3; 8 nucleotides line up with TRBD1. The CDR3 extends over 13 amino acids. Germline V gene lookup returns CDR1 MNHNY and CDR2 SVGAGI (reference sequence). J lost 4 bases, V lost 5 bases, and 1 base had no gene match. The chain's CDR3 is CASSQGAGNTIYF. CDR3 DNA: TGTGCCAGCAGTCAGGGGGCGGGAAACACCATATATTTT.

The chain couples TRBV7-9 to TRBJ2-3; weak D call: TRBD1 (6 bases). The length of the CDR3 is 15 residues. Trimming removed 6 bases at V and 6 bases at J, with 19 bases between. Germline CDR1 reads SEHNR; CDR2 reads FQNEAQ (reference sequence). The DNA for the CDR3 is TGTGCCAGCAGAAGGACAGACACCTTGTTGGATACGCAGTATTTT. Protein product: CASRRTDTLLDTQYF.

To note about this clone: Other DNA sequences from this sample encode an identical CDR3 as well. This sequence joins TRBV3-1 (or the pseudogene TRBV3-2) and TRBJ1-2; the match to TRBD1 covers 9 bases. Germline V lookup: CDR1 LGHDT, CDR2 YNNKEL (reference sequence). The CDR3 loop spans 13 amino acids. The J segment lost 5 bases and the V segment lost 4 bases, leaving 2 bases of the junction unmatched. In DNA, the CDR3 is TGTGCCAGCAGCCTGGGACAGGGATATGGCTACACCTTC. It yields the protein CASSLGQGYGYTF.

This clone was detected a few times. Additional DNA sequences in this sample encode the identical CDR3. Here the CDR3 reads CASSLVGDTNYGYTF. In DNA form, the CDR3 reads TGCGCCAGCAGCTTGGTAGGGGATACCAACTATGGCTACACCTTC. The chain links TRBV5-1 to TRBJ1-2; tentatively, D is TRBD1 (5 bases). The CDR3 sequence is 15 residues long. The germline V and J ends were trimmed by 0 bases and 2 bases, with 11 bases remaining between them. CDR1 and CDR2 from the germline V gene are SGHRS and YFSETQ.

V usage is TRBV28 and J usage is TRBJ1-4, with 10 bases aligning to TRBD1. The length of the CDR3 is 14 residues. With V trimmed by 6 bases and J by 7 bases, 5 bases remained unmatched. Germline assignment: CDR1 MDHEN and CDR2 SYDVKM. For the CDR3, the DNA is TGTGCCAGCAGCGAGGGACAGGGGAGTGAAAAACTGTTTTTT. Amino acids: CASSEGQGSEKLFF.

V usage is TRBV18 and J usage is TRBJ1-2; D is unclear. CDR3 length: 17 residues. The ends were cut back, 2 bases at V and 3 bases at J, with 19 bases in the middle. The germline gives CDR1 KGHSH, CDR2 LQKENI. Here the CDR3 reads CASSPGLLGHVDYGYTF. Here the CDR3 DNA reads TGTGCCAGCTCACCAGGTTTGCTGGGCCATGTGGACTATGGCTACACCTTC.

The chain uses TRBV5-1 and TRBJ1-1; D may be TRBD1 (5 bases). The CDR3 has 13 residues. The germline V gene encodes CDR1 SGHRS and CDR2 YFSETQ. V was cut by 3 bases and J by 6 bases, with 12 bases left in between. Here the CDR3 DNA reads TGCGCCAGCAGCTCGGGGGGTCGCCCTGAAGCTTTCTTT. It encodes CASSSGGRPEAFF.

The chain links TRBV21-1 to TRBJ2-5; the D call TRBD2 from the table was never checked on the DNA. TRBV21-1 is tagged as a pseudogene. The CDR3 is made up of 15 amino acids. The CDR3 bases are TGTGCCAGCAGCCCCGGGACTAGTCTTAAAGAGACCCAGTACTTC. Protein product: CASSPGTSLKETQYF.

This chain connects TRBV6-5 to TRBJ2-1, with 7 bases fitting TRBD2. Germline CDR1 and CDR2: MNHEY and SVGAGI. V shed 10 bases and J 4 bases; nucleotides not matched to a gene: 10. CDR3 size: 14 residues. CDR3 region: CAIGGGIGYNEQFF. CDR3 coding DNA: TGTGCCATTGGGGGGGGGATTGGGTACAATGAGCAGTTCTTC.

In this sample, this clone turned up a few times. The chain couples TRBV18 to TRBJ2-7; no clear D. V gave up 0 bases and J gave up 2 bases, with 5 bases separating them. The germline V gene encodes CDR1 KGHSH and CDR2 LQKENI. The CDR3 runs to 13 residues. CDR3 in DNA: TGTGCCAGCTCACCACCCCAGGCCTACGAGCAGTACTTC. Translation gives CASSPPQAYEQYF.

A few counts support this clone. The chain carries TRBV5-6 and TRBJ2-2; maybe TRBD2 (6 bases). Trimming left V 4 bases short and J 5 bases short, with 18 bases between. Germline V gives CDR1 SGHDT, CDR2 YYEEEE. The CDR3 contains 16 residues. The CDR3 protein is CASSLVQRRATGELFF. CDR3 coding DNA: TGTGCCAGCAGCCTCGTCCAGAGGAGGGCGACCGGGGAGCTGTTTTTT.

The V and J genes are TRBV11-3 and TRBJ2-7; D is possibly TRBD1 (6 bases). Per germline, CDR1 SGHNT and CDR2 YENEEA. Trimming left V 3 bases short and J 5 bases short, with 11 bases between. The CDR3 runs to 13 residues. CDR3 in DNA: TGTGCCAGCAGCTTGAACAGGGCCGACGAGCAGTACTTC. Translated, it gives CASSLNRADEQYF.

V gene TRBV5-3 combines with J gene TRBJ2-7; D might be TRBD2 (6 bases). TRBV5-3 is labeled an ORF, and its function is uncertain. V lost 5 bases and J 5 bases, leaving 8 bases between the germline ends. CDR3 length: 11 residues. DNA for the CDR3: TGTGCCAGAAGTTGGGGGGACGAGCAGTACTTC. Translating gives CARSWGDEQYF.

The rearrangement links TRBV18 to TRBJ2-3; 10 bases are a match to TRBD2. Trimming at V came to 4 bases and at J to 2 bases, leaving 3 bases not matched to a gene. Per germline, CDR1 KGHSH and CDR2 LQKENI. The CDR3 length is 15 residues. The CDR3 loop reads CASSRTSGDTDTQYF. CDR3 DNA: TGTGCCAGCTCACGTACTAGCGGGGACACAGATACGCAGTATTTT. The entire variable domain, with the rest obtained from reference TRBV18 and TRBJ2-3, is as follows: NAGVMQNPRHLVRRRGQEARLRCSPMKGHSHVYWYRQLPEEGLKFMVYLQKENIIDESGMPKERFSAEFPKEGPSILRIQQVVRGDSAAYFCASSRTSGDTDTQYFGPGTRLTVL.

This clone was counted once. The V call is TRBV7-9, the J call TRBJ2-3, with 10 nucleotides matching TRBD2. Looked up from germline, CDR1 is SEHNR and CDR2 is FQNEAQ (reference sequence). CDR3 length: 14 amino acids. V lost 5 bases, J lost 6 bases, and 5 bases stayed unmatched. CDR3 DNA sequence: TGTGCCAGCAGCCCCGTACTAGCGGGGGATACGCAGTATTTT. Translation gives CASSPVLAGDTQYF.

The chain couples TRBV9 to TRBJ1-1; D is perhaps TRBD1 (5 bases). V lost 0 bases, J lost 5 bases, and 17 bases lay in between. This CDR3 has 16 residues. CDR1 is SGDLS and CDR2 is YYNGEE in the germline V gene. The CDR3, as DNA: TGTGCCAGCAGCGTAGAGCCCCCGAGCCCAGGGACTGAAGCTTTCTTT. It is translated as CASSVEPPSPGTEAFF.

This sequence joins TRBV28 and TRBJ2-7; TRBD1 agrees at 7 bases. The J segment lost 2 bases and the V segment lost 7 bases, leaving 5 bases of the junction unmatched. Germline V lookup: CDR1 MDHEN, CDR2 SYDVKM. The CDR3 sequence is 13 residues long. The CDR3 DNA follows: TGTGCCAGCATCGGGACAGAAACCTACGAGCAGTACTTC. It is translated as CASIGTETYEQYF. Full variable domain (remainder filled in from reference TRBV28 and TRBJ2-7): DVKVTQSSRYLVKRTGEKVFLECVQDMDHENMFWYRQDPGLGLRLIYFSYDVKMKEKGDIPEGYSVSREKKERFSLILESASTNQTSMYLCASIGTETYEQYFGPGTRLTVT.

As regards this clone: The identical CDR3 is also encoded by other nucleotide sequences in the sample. CDR3 loop: CASSRDPGGNQPQHF. The DNA of the CDR3 is TGTGCCAGCTCCCGCGATCCGGGGGGCAATCAGCCCCAGCATTTT. The chain is built from TRBV18 and TRBJ1-5, with D perhaps TRBD1 (5 bases). With 6 bases removed from V and 2 bases from J, the gap between germline ends came to 14 bases. Germline CDR1 reads KGHSH; CDR2 reads LQKENI. The CDR3 length is 15 residues.

DNA for the CDR3: TGTGCCAGCAGTCGACTAGCGGGGGGCCAGTTAGCCAAAAACATTCAGTACTTC. Amino acid sequence: CASSRLAGGQLAKNIQYF. This chain connects TRBV27 to TRBJ2-4, with TRBD2 matching 13 bases. The ends lost 5 bases at V and 0 bases at J; junction bases unmatched: 7. Germline V gene sequence: CDR1 MNHEY, CDR2 SMNVEV (reference sequence). This CDR3 spans 18 amino acids.

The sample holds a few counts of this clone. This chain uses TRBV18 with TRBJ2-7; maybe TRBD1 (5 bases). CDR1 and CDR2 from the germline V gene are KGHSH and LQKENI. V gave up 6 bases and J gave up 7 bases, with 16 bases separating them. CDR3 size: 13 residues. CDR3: CASSVVRAEEQYF. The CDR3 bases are TGTGCCAGCTCCGTCGTCAGGGCGGAGGAGCAGTACTTC.